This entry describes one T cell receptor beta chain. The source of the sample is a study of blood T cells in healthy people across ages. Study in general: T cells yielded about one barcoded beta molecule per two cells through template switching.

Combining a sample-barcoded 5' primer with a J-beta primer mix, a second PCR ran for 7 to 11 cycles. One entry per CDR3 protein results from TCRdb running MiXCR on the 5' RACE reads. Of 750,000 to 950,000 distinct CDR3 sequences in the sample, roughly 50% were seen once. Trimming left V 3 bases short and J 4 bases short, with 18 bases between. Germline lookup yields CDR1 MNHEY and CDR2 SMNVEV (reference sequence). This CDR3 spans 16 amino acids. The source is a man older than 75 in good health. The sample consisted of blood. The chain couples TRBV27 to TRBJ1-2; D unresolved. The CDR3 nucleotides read TGTGCCAGCAGTTTTTTGGTGGGTGGAGGGAGCTATGGCTACACCTTC. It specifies CASSFLVGGGSYGYTF.